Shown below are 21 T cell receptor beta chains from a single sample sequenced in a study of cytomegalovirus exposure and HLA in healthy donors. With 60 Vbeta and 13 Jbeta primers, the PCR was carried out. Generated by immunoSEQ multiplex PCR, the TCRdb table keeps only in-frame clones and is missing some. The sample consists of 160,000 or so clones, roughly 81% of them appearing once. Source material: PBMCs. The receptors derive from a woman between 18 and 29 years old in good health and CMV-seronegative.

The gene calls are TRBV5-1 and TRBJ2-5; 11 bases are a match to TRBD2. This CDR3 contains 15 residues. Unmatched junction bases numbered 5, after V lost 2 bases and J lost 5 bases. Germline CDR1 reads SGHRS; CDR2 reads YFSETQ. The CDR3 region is CASSLLAGARETQYF. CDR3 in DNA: TGCGCCAGCAGCTTACTAGCGGGGGCCCGGGAGACCCAGTACTTC.

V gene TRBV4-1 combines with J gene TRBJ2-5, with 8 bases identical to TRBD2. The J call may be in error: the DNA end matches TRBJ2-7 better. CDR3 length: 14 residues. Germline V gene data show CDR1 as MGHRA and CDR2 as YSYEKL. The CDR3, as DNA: TGCGCCAGCAGCGAACCTAGCGGGCTTTACGAGCAGTACTTC. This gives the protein CASSEPSGLYEQYF.

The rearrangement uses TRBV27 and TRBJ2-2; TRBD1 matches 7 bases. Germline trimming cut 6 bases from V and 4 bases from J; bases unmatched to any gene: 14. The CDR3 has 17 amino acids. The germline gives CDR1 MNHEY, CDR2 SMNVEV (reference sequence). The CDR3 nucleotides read TGTGCCAGCAGCCTCATAGGCACAGGGGTAAGCACCGGGGAGCTGTTTTTT. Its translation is CASSLIGTGVSTGELFF.

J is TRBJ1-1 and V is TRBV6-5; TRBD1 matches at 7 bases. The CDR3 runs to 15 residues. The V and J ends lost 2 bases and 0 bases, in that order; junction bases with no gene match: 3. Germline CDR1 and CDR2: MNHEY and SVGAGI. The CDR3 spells CASSYGTDLNTEAFF. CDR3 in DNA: TGTGCCAGCAGTTACGGGACAGACTTGAACACTGAAGCTTTCTTT.

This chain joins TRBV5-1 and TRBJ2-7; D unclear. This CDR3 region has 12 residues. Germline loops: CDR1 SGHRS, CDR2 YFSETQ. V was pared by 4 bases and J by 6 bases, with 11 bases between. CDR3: CASSALPGEQYF. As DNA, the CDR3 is TGCGCCAGCAGCGCCCTCCCGGGCGAGCAGTACTTC. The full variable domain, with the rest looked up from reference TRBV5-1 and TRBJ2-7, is KAGVTQTPRYLIKTRGQQVTLSCSPISGHRSVSWYQQTPGQGLQFLFEYFSETQRNKGNFPGRFSGRQFSNSRSEMNVSTLELGDSALYLCASSALPGEQYFGPGTRLTVT.

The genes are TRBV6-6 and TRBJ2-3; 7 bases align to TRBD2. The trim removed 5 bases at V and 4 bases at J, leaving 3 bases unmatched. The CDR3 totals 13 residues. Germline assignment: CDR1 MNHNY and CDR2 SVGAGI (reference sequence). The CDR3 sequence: CASSGGSPDTQYF. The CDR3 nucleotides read TGTGCCAGCAGTGGCGGGAGTCCAGATACGCAGTATTTT.

This CDR3 reads CASSSPGTSGAYEQYF. The CDR3 nucleotides are TGTGCCAGCAGTTCCCCGGGGACTAGCGGGGCCTACGAGCAGTACTTC. This chain joins TRBV28 and TRBJ2-7; TRBD2 matches at 13 bases. Germline V gene data show CDR1 as MDHEN and CDR2 as SYDVKM. The CDR3 is made up of 16 amino acids. The junction had 5 bases not matched to a gene; V was cut back by 4 bases and J by 2 bases. The whole variable domain, filled in from reference TRBV28 and TRBJ2-7, reads DVKVTQSSRYLVKRTGEKVFLECVQDMDHENMFWYRQDPGLGLRLIYFSYDVKMKEKGDIPEGYSVSREKKERFSLILESASTNQTSMYLCASSSPGTSGAYEQYFGPGTRLTVT.

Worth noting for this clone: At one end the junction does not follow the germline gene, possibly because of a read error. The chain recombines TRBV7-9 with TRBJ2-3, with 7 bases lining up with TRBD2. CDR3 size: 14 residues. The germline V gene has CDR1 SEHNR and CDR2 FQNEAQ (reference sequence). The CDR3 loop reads CSSSFSGSTDTQYF. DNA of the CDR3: TGTTCCAGCAGCTTTAGCGGGAGCACAGATACGCAGTATTTT.

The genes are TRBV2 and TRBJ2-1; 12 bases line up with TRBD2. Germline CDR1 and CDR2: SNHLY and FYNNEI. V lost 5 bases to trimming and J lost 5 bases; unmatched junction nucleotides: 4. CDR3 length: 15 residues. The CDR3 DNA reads TGTGCCAGCAGTTGGACTAGCGGGACCAACAATGAGCAGTTCTTC. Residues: CASSWTSGTNNEQFF.

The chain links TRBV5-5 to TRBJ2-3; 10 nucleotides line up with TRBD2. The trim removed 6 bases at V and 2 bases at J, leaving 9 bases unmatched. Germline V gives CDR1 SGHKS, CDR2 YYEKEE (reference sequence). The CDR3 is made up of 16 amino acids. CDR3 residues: CASTIGTSEYTDTQYF. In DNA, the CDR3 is TGTGCCAGCACCATTGGGACTAGCGAATACACAGATACGCAGTATTTT.

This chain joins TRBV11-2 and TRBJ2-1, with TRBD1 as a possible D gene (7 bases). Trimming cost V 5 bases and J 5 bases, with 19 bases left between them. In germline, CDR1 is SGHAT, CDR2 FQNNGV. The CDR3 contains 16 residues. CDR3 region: CASSRRAGQSNNEQFF. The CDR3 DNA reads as TGTGCCAGCAGCCGTAGGGCGGGACAGAGTAACAATGAGCAGTTCTTC.

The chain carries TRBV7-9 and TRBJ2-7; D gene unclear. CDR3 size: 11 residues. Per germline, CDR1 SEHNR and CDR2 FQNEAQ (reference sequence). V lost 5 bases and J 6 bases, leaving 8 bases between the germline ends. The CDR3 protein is CASSKESEQYF. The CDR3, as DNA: TGTGCCAGCAGCAAGGAGAGCGAGCAGTACTTC.

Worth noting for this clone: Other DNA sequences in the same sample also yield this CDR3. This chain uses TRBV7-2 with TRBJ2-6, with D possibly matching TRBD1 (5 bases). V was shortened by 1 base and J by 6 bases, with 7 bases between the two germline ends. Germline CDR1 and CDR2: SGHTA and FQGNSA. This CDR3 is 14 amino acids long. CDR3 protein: CASSLEGQANVLTF. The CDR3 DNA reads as TGTGCCAGCAGCTTAGAGGGGCAGGCCAACGTCCTGACTTTC.

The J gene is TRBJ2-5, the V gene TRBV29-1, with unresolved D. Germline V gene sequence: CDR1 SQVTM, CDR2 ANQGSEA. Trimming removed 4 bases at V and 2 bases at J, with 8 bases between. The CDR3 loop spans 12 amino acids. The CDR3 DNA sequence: TGCAGCGTTGCTCGACAACAAGAGACCCAGTACTTC. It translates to CSVARQQETQYF.

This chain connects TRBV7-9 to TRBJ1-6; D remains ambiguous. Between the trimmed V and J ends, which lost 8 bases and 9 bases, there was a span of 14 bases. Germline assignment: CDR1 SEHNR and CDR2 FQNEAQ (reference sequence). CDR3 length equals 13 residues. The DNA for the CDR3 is TGTGCCAGCTCTCAGTTTGCAAGTTCACCCCTCCACTTT. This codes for CASSQFASSPLHF.

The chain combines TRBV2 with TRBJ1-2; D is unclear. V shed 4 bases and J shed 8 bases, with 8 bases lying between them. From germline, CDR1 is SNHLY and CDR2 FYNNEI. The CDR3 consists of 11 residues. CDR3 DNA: TGTGCCAGCAGTGGGGCGAGCGGCTACACCTTC. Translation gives CASSGASGYTF.

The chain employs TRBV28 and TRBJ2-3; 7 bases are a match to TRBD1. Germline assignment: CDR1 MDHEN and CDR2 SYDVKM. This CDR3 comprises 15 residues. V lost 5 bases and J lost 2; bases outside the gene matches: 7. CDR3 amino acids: CASSARDRFTDTQYF. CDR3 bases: TGTGCCAGCAGTGCCCGGGACAGATTCACAGATACGCAGTATTTT.

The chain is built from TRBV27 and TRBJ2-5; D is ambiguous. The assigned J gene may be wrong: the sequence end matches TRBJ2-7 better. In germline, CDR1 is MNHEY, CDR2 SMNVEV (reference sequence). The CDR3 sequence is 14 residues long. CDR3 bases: TGTGCCAGCAGTTTGGTGGCAAACCACTACGAGCAGTACTTC. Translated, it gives CASSLVANHYEQYF.

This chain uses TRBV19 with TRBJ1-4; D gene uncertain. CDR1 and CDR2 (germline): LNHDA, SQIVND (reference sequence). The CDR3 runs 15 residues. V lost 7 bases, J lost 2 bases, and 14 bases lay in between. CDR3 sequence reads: CASTRARETNEKLFF. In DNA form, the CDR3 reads TGTGCCAGTACCCGCGCGAGGGAGACTAATGAAAAACTGTTTTTT.

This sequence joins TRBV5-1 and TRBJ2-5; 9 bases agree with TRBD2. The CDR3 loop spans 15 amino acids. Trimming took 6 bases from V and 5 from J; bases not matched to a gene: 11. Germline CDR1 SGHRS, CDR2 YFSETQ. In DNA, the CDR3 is TGCGCCAGCATTAATAGCGGGGGAATAGGGGAGACCCAGTACTTC. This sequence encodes CASINSGGIGETQYF.

CDR3 coding DNA: TGTGCCAGCAGTTGGGGACACCTGAACACTGAAGCTTTCTTT. This codes for CASSWGHLNTEAFF. The chain uses TRBV28 and TRBJ1-1, with D possibly matching TRBD1 (6 bases). The germline V gene encodes CDR1 MDHEN and CDR2 SYDVKM. V lost 4 bases, J lost 0 bases, and 9 bases lay in between. CDR3 length: 14 residues.